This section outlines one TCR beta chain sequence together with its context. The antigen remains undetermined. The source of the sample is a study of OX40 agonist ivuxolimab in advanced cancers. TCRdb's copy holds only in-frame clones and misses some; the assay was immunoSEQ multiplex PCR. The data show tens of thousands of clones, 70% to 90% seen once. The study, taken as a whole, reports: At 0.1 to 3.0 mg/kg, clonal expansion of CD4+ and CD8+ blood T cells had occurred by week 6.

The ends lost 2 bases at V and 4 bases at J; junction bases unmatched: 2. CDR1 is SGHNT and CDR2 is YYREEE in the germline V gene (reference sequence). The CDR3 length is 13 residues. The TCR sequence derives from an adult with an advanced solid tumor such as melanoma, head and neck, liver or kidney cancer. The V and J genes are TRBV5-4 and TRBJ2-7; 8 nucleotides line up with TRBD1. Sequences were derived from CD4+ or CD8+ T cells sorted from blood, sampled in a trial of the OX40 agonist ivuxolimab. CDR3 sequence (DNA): TGTGCCAGCAGCTTTAACAGGGGGTACGAGCAGTACGTC. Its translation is CASSFNRGYEQYV.